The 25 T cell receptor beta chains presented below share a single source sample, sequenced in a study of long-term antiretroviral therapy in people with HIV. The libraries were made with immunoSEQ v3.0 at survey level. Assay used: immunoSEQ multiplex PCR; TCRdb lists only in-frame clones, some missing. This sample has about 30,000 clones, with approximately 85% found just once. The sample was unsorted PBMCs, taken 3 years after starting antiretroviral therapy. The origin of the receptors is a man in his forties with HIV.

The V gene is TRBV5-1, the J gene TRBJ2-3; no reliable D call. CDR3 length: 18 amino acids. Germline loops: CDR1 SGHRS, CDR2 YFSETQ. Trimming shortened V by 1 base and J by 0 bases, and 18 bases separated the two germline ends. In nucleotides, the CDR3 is TGCGCCAGCAGCTTGATTGAGGCGCCCAGATCTAGCACAGATACGCAGTATTTT. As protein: CASSLIEAPRSSTDTQYF.

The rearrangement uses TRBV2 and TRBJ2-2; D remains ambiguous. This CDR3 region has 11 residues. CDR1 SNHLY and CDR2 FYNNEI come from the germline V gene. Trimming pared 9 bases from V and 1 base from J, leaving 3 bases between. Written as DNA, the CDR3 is TGTGCCAGAGAGAACACCGGGGAGCTGTTTTTT. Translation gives CARENTGELFF.

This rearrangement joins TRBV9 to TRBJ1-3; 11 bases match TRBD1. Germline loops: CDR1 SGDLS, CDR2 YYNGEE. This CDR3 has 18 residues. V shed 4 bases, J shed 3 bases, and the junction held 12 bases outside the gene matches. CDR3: CASSLSPGTGGGGNTIYF. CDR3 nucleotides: TGTGCCAGCAGCCTCTCCCCCGGGACAGGGGGAGGTGGAAACACCATATATTTT.

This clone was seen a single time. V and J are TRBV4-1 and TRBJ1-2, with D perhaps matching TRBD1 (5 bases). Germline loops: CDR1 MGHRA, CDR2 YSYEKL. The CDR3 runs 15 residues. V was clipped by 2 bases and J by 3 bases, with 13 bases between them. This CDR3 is CASSQNRDGDYGYTF. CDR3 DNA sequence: TGCGCCAGCAGCCAAAACCGGGACGGGGACTATGGCTACACCTTC.

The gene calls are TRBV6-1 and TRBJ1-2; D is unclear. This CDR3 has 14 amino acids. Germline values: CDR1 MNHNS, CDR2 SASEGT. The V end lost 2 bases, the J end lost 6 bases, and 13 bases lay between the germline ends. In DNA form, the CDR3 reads TGTGCCAGCAGTGAATACGTTGACGGGGATGGCTACACCTTC. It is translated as CASSEYVDGDGYTF.

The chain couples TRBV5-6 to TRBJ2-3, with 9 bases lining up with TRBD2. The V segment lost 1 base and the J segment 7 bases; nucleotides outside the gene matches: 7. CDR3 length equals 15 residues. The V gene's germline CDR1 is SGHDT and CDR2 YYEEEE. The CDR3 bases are TGTGCCAGCAGCTTGAGTAGCGGGGGCTTTTATACGCAGTATTTT. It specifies CASSLSSGGFYTQYF.

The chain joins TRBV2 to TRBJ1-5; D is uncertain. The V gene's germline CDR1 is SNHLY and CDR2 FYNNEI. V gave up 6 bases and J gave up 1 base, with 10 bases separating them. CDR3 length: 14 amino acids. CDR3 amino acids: CASSERFSNQPQHF. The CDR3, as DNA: TGTGCCAGCAGCGAGAGGTTCAGCAATCAGCCCCAGCATTTT.

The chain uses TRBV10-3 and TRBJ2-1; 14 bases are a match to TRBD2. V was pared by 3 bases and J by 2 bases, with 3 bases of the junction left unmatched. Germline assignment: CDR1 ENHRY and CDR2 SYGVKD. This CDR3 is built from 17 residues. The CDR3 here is CAISEGLAGGPYNEQFF. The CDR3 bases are TGTGCCATCAGTGAAGGACTAGCGGGGGGACCCTACAATGAGCAGTTCTTC.

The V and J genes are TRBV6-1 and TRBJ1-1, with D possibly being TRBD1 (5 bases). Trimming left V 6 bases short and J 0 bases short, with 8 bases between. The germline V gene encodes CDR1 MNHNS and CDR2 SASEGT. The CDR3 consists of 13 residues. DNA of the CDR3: TGTGCCAGCAGGGGACCGTTGAACACTGAAGCTTTCTTT. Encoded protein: CASRGPLNTEAFF.

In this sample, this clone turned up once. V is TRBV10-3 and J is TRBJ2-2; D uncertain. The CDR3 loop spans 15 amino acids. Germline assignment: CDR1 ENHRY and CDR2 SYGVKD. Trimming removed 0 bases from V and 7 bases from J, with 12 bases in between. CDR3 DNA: TGTGCCATCAGTGAGTCTACAGTTCTAAGCGGGGAGCTGTTTTTT. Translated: CAISESTVLSGELFF.

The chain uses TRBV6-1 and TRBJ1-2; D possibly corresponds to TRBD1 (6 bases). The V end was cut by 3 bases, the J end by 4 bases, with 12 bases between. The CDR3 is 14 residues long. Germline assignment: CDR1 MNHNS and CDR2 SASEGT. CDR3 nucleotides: TGTGCCAGCAGTGAGGACAGTTTCATCTATGGCTACACCTTC. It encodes CASSEDSFIYGYTF.

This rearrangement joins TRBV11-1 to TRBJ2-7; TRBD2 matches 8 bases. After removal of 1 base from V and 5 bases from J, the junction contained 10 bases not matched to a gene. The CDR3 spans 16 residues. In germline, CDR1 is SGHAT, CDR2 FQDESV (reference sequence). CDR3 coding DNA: TGTGCCAGCAGCTTAGGGAATAGCGGGAAATTGGACGAGCAGTACTTC. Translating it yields CASSLGNSGKLDEQYF.

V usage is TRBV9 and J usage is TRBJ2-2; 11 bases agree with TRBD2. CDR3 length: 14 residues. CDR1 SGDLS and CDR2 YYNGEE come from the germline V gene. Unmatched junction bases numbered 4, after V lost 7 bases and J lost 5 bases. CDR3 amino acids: CASGGTSGTGELFF. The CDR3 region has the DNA TGTGCCAGCGGGGGGACTAGCGGAACCGGGGAGCTGTTTTTT. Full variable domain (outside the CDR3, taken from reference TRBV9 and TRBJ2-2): DSGVTQTPKHLITATGQRVTLRCSPRSGDLSVYWYQQSLDQGLQFLIQYYNGEERAKGNILERFSAQQFPDLHSELNLSSLELGDSALYFCASGGTSGTGELFFGEGSRLTVL.

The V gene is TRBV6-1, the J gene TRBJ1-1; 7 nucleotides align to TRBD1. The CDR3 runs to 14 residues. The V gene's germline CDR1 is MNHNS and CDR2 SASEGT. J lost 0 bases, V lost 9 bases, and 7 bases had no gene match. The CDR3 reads CASNRGYVNTEAFF. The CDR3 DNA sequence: TGTGCCAGTAACAGGGGCTACGTGAACACTGAAGCTTTCTTT.

The CDR3 DNA sequence: TGTGCCAGCAGCACTTTTCCGAGACAGAAAACAACTAATGAAAAACTGTTTTTT. It translates to CASSTFPRQKTTNEKLFF. This chain uses TRBV11-2 with TRBJ1-4; a weak D match, TRBD1 (5 bases). The V gene's germline CDR1 is SGHAT and CDR2 FQNNGV. Trimming stripped 5 bases from V and 0 bases from J, with 19 bases between. CDR3 length equals 18 residues.

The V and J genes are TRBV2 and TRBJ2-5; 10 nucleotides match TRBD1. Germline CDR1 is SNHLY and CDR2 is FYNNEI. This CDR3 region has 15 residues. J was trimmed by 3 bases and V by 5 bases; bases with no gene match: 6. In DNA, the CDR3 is TGTGCCAGCAGTTATTTAGGGACAGGGGAAGAGACCCAGTACTTC. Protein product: CASSYLGTGEETQYF.

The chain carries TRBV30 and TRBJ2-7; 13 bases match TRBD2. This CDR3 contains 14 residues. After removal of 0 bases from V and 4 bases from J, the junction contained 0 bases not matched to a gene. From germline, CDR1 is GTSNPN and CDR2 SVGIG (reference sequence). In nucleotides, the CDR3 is TGTGCCTGGAGTGTACTAGCGGGGGGGTACGAGCAGTACTTC. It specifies CAWSVLAGGYEQYF.

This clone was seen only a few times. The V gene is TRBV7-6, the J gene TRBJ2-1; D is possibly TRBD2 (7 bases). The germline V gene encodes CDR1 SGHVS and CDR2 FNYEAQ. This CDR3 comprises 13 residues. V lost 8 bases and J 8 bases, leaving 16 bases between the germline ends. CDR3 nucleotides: TGTGCCAGCCTCGGGGAGGGGGTAGATGAGCAGTTCTTC. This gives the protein CASLGEGVDEQFF.

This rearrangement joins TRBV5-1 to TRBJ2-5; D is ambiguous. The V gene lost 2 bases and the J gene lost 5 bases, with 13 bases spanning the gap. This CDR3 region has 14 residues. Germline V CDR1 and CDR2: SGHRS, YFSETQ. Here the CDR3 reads CASSLGRYDETQYF. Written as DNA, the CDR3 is TGCGCCAGCAGCTTAGGGCGATATGACGAGACCCAGTACTTC.

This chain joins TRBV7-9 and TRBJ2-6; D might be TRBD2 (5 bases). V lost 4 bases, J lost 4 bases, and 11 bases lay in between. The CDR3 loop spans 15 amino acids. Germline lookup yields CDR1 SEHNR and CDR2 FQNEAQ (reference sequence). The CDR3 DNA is TGTGCCAGCAGCTCGGGGTCACCAGGGGCCAACGTCCTGACTTTC. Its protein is CASSSGSPGANVLTF. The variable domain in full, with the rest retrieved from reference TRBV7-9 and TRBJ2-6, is DTGVSQNPRHKITKRGQNVTFRCDPISEHNRLYWYRQTLGQGPEFLTYFQNEAQLEKSRLLSDRFSAERPKGSFSTLEIQRTEQGDSAMYLCASSSGSPGANVLTFGAGSRLTVL.

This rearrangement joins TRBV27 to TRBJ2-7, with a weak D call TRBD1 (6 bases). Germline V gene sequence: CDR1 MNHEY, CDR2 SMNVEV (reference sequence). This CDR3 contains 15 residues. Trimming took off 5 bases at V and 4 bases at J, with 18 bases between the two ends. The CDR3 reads CASSLQGSVIYEQYF. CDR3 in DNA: TGTGCCAGCAGTCTTCAGGGGAGCGTGATTTACGAGCAGTACTTC.

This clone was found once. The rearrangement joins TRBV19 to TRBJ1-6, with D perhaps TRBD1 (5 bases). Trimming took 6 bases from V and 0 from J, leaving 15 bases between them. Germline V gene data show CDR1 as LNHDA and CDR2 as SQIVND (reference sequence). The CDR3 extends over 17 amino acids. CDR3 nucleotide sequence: TGTGCCAGTAGACCACTACAGGCCAGCTCCTATAATTCACCCCTCCACTTT. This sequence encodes CASRPLQASSYNSPLHF.

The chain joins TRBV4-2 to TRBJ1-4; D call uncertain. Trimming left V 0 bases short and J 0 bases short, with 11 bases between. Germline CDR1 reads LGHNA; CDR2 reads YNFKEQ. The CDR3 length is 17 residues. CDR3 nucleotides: TGTGCCAGCAGCCAAGATATGCAGCTCGCAACTAATGAAAAACTGTTTTTT. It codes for CASSQDMQLATNEKLFF.

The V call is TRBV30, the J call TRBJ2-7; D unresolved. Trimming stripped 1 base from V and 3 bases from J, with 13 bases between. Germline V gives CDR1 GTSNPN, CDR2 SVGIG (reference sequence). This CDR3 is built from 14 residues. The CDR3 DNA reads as TGTGCCTGGAGTGGTGGGAATACCGTCTACGAGCAGTACTTC. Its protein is CAWSGGNTVYEQYF.

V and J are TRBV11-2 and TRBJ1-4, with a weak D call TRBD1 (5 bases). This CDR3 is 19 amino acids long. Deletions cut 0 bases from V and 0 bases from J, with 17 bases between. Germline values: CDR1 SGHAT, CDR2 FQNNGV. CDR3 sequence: CASSLDPTGLLATNEKLFF. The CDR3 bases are TGTGCCAGCAGCTTAGATCCTACAGGTCTTCTCGCAACTAATGAAAAACTGTTTTTT.